Presented here are 31 T cell receptor beta chains from one specimen sequenced in a study of PD-L1 blockade in urothelial cancer. Time point in this sample: peripheral blood 6 weeks after treatment start. The assay was immunoSEQ multiplex PCR, and TCRdb's table has in-frame clones only and misses some. The sample carries over 70,000 clones, approximately 87% recorded once. Sample: PBMCs, taken around atezolizumab (anti-PD-L1) treatment. The source is a man between 65 and 85 years old with urothelial cancer.

This rearrangement joins TRBV27 to TRBJ1-1; tentatively, D is TRBD1 (5 bases). CDR1 MNHEY and CDR2 SMNVEV come from the germline V gene (reference sequence). V was trimmed by 7 bases and J by 3 bases, leaving 15 bases between them. The CDR3 has 14 amino acids. CDR3 bases: TGTGCCAGCACCACCGGTTGGGGGGACACTGAAGCTTTCTTT. It codes for CASTTGWGDTEAFF.

This clone was seen a handful of times. The genes are TRBV7-8 and TRBJ1-2; 8 positions match TRBD1. This CDR3 is 14 amino acids long. Germline CDR1 and CDR2: SGHVS and FQNEAQ. The J segment lost 4 bases and the V segment lost 5 bases, leaving 6 bases of the junction unmatched. The CDR3 protein is CASSPAGGFYGYTF. As DNA, the CDR3 is TGTGCCAGCAGCCCGGCAGGGGGCTTCTATGGCTACACCTTC.

This chain connects TRBV19 to TRBJ2-3; possibly TRBD1 for D (6 bases). Germline V lookup: CDR1 LNHDA, CDR2 SQIVND (reference sequence). V was clipped by 6 bases and J by 3 bases, with 13 bases between them. The CDR3 runs to 14 residues. The CDR3 DNA reads TGTGCCAGTAGCCAGGGGCAGCTAACAGATACGCAGTATTTT. Translation: CASSQGQLTDTQYF.

The CDR3 DNA sequence: TGTGCCAGCAGCGTAGACGACAGGGCGAGCTATGGCTACACCTTC. Translating it yields CASSVDDRASYGYTF. V and J are TRBV9 and TRBJ1-2; 7 positions agree with TRBD1. This CDR3 has 15 amino acids. Germline V gene sequence: CDR1 SGDLS, CDR2 YYNGEE. After removal of 0 bases from V and 4 bases from J, the junction contained 6 bases not matched to a gene.

The chain couples TRBV2 to TRBJ2-2, with D possibly being TRBD1 (6 bases). Trimming removed 6 bases at V and 4 bases at J, with 9 bases between. The CDR3 consists of 13 residues. Germline V gene lookup returns CDR1 SNHLY and CDR2 FYNNEI. CDR3 sequence reads: CASRGQSTGELFF. The CDR3 coding sequence is TGTGCCAGCAGGGGACAATCCACCGGGGAGCTGTTTTTT.

The V call is TRBV13, the J call TRBJ2-7; 7 bases fit TRBD1. The germline V gene has CDR1 PRHDT and CDR2 FYEKMQ (reference sequence). The CDR3 totals 15 residues. The V gene end was trimmed by 5 bases and the J gene end by 0 bases; junction bases not matched to a gene: 7. CDR3: CASSASRDSSYEQYF. CDR3 DNA sequence: TGTGCCAGCAGCGCATCAAGGGACAGCTCCTACGAGCAGTACTTC.

The J gene is TRBJ2-7, the V gene TRBV2, with 7 nucleotides matching TRBD1. The V segment lost 8 bases and the J segment 0 bases; nucleotides outside the gene matches: 10. The germline V gene has CDR1 SNHLY and CDR2 FYNNEI. This CDR3 comprises 15 residues. In DNA form, the CDR3 reads TGTGCCAGCGCCGACAGGGCACCGGGCTCCTACGAGCAGTACTTC. It yields the protein CASADRAPGSYEQYF.

This clone was detected once. This chain connects TRBV28 to TRBJ1-1; tentatively, D is TRBD1 (5 bases). Germline V gene data show CDR1 as MDHEN and CDR2 as SYDVKM. The CDR3 contains 15 residues. The V end lost 1 base, the J end lost 0 bases, and 9 bases lay between the germline ends. The CDR3 reads CASSLFDRMNTEAFF. CDR3 nucleotides: TGTGCCAGCAGTTTATTTGACAGAATGAACACTGAAGCTTTCTTT.

The J gene is TRBJ2-1, the V gene TRBV19; 13 bases line up with TRBD2. With 6 bases clipped from V and 7 bases from J, the junction kept 6 bases outside the gene matches. The V gene's germline CDR1 is LNHDA and CDR2 SQIVND (reference sequence). This CDR3 contains 15 residues. CDR3 DNA: TGTGCCAGTAGCCCCGGGACTAGCGGGGTGAATGAGCAGTTCTTC. Its protein is CASSPGTSGVNEQFF.

The V and J genes are TRBV5-5 and TRBJ1-6; TRBD1 is a possible D gene (5 bases). The CDR3 sequence is 15 residues long. The ends were cut back, 4 bases at V and 1 base at J, with 9 bases in the middle. Germline V gene sequence: CDR1 SGHKS, CDR2 YYEKEE (reference sequence). Here the CDR3 reads CASSNSGSYNSPLHF. Written as DNA, the CDR3 is TGTGCCAGCAGCAACTCAGGGTCCTATAATTCACCCCTCCACTTT.

The chain combines TRBV18 with TRBJ1-1, with D tentatively TRBD1 (5 bases). The CDR3 spans 14 residues. V was shortened by 3 bases and J by 1 base, with 9 bases between the two germline ends. The germline CDR1 and CDR2 sequences are KGHSH and LQKENI. CDR3 DNA: TGTGCCAGCTCACCGACAGAAGAGAACACTGAAGCTTTCTTT. Its translation: CASSPTEENTEAFF.

Here the CDR3 DNA reads TGTGCTAGTGGTTTGGCAGGGGGCGATGAGCAGTTCTTC. Its translation is CASGLAGGDEQFF. The V gene is TRBV12-5, the J gene TRBJ2-1; 8 positions match TRBD1. Trimming took 1 base from V and 8 from J; bases not matched to a gene: 1. Germline V gene data show CDR1 as LGHNT and CDR2 as FRNRAP. This CDR3 contains 13 residues.

This clone showed up just a few times. The CDR3 region is CATSRDNLNQPQHF. CDR3 nucleotides: TGTGCCACCAGCAGGGACAACCTCAATCAGCCCCAGCATTTT. The gene calls are TRBV15 and TRBJ1-5, with a possible D match to TRBD1 (5 bases). The germline V gene encodes CDR1 LNHNV and CDR2 YYDKDF (reference sequence). CDR3 length equals 14 residues. V lost 3 bases and J lost 3, with 9 bases in between.

The V and J genes are TRBV30 and TRBJ2-2; possible D gene TRBD2, 8 bases. V was cut by 0 bases and J by 6 bases, with 17 bases left in between. This CDR3 has 16 residues. In germline, CDR1 is GTSNPN, CDR2 SVGIG (reference sequence). This chain's CDR3 is CAWSVREGARAGELFF. CDR3 DNA: TGTGCCTGGAGTGTACGGGAGGGGGCTAGAGCCGGGGAGCTGTTTTTT.

J is TRBJ2-7 and V is TRBV27; 8 nucleotides match TRBD2. J was trimmed by 6 bases and V by 2 bases; bases with no gene match: 6. CDR1 and CDR2 (germline): MNHEY, SMNVEV (reference sequence). The CDR3 spans 14 residues. The CDR3 DNA sequence: TGTGCCAGCAGTTTAACGGGGGGGGTGGGCGAGCAGTACTTC. Encoded protein: CASSLTGGVGEQYF.

The genes are TRBV7-3 and TRBJ2-1; 11 nucleotides match TRBD2. Trimming at V came to 5 bases and at J to 4 bases, leaving 4 bases not matched to a gene. Germline V gene data show CDR1 as SGHTA and CDR2 as FQGTGA. CDR3 length: 15 residues. DNA for the CDR3: TGTGCCAGCAGCCCTAGCGGGAGGCCTTACAATGAGCAGTTCTTC. It is translated as CASSPSGRPYNEQFF.

The chain uses TRBV6-6 and TRBJ2-7; the match to TRBD1 covers 7 bases. V dropped 6 bases and J dropped 0; count of bases not matched to a gene: 2. This CDR3 region has 13 residues. Per the germline V gene, CDR1 is MNHNY and CDR2 is SVGAGI (reference sequence). The CDR3 loop reads CASRWDSSYEQYF. DNA of the CDR3: TGTGCCAGCAGGTGGGACAGCTCCTACGAGCAGTACTTC.

The CDR3 region is CASSPRGTTDTQYF. The CDR3 region has the DNA TGTGCCAGCAGCCCCCGGGGAACCACAGATACGCAGTATTTT. The V gene is TRBV7-9, the J gene TRBJ2-3, with D perhaps matching TRBD2 (5 bases). V was cut by 5 bases and J by 2 bases, with 11 bases left in between. The CDR3 loop spans 14 amino acids. CDR1 SEHNR and CDR2 FQNEAQ come from the germline V gene (reference sequence).

The chain uses TRBV5-1 and TRBJ1-1; 7 positions agree with TRBD1. V lost 7 bases, J lost 1 base, and 7 bases stayed unmatched. From germline, CDR1 is SGHRS and CDR2 YFSETQ. The CDR3 extends over 14 amino acids. The CDR3 DNA reads as TGCGCCAGCGGCCCCGGGACAGCGAACACTGAAGCTTTCTTT. Its protein is CASGPGTANTEAFF.

V and J are TRBV29-1 and TRBJ1-2; D not certain. The V end was cut by 4 bases, the J end by 8 bases, with 17 bases between. Looked up from germline, CDR1 is SQVTM and CDR2 is ANQGSEA. This CDR3 has 13 amino acids. CDR3 coding DNA: TGCAGCGTTGCAGAGATTGGCGGTGTGGGCTACACCTTC. Protein sequence: CSVAEIGGVGYTF.

Only a few counts were recorded for this clone. Here the CDR3 DNA reads TGTGCCAGCAGCGCCACACAGGGATACACTGAAGCTTTCTTT. Translation gives CASSATQGYTEAFF. This chain links TRBV9 with TRBJ1-1; the D gene is possibly TRBD1 (6 bases). Germline-derived CDR1 and CDR2 are SGDLS and YYNGEE. This CDR3 has 14 residues. V gave up 3 bases and J gave up 3 bases, with 12 bases separating them. Drawing the rest from reference TRBV9 and TRBJ1-1, the complete variable domain is DSGVTQTPKHLITATGQRVTLRCSPRSGDLSVYWYQQSLDQGLQFLIQYYNGEERAKGNILERFSAQQFPDLHSELNLSSLELGDSALYFCASSATQGYTEAFFGQGTRLTVV.

The chain combines TRBV2 with TRBJ1-1; 11 nucleotides agree with TRBD1. V was pared by 0 bases and J by 4 bases, with 1 base of the junction left unmatched. The CDR3 totals 15 residues. Germline assignment: CDR1 SNHLY and CDR2 FYNNEI. The CDR3 here is CASSEAGTGGTEAFF. DNA of the CDR3: TGTGCCAGCAGTGAAGCGGGGACAGGGGGCACTGAAGCTTTCTTT.

This chain connects TRBV7-2 to TRBJ1-6; TRBD1 matches at 10 bases. With 4 bases clipped from V and 7 bases from J, the junction kept 1 base outside the gene matches. Germline V gene sequence: CDR1 SGHTA, CDR2 FQGNSA. The CDR3 is 14 residues long. The CDR3 is CASSWTGGNSPLHF. The CDR3, as DNA: TGTGCCAGCAGCTGGACAGGGGGGAATTCACCCCTCCACTTT.

The chain combines TRBV15 with TRBJ2-2; TRBD2 agrees at 7 bases. Germline V gene sequence: CDR1 LNHNV, CDR2 YYDKDF (reference sequence). V shed 3 bases and J 4 bases; nucleotides not matched to a gene: 2. The CDR3 extends over 14 amino acids. The CDR3 nucleotides are TGTGCCACCAGCAGTAGCGGGCGCACCGGGGAGCTGTTTTTT. Amino acids: CATSSSGRTGELFF.

The chain joins TRBV15 to TRBJ1-1; perhaps TRBD1 as D (5 bases). The germline gives CDR1 LNHNV, CDR2 YYDKDF (reference sequence). V was cut by 5 bases and J by 4 bases, with 14 bases left in between. This CDR3 has 14 amino acids. The CDR3 protein is CATSFPRVSTEAFF. Written as DNA, the CDR3 is TGTGCCACCAGCTTCCCCAGGGTGAGCACTGAAGCTTTCTTT.

J is TRBJ1-6 and V is TRBV6-5, with D hard to call. Between the trimmed V and J ends, which lost 2 bases and 10 bases, there was a span of 15 bases. CDR1 is MNHEY, CDR2 SVGAGI, per germline. The CDR3 spans 15 residues. The CDR3 nucleotides are TGTGCCAGCAGTTACCTAAGGAGTCTTCAATCACCCCTCCACTTT. It encodes CASSYLRSLQSPLHF.

The gene calls are TRBV19 and TRBJ1-1; D call uncertain. V was pared by 6 bases and J by 0 bases, with 11 bases between. This CDR3 contains 14 residues. Per the germline V gene, CDR1 is LNHDA and CDR2 is SQIVND (reference sequence). CDR3 DNA sequence: TGTGCCAGTAGATCCCGTGCTATGAACACTGAAGCTTTCTTT. This encodes CASRSRAMNTEAFF.

This clone came up a few times. This chain uses TRBV27 with TRBJ2-1, with TRBD2 identical over 13 bases. In germline, CDR1 is MNHEY, CDR2 SMNVEV (reference sequence). The CDR3 is made up of 17 amino acids. V gave up 4 bases and J gave up 15 bases; unmatched junction bases: 18. CDR3 loop: CASSSKGTSGIIASLFF. In DNA, the CDR3 is TGTGCCAGCAGTTCCAAAGGGACTAGCGGGATCATAGCGAGCCTGTTCTTC.

This chain joins TRBV5-1 and TRBJ2-1; 7 nucleotides align to TRBD2. The length of the CDR3 is 16 residues. The V segment lost 0 bases and the J segment 0 bases; nucleotides outside the gene matches: 3. Germline loops: CDR1 SGHRS, CDR2 YFSETQ. CDR3 nucleotide sequence: TGCGCCAGCAGCTTGGCAACTAGCGCCTCCTACAATGAGCAGTTCTTC. Residues: CASSLATSASYNEQFF.

This chain connects TRBV4-1 to TRBJ1-1, with D possibly TRBD1 on 6 matching bases. Germline CDR1 reads MGHRA; CDR2 reads YSYEKL. This CDR3 has 15 amino acids. V was shortened by 5 bases and J by 1 base, with 14 bases between the two germline ends. CDR3 in DNA: TGCGCCAGCAGCGGGGGGGGACAAGCGAACACTGAAGCTTTCTTT. Protein sequence: CASSGGGQANTEAFF.

This chain joins TRBV4-2 and TRBJ2-5, with 9 bases matching TRBD2. The germline CDR1 and CDR2 sequences are LGHNA and YNFKEQ. V lost 0 bases and J lost 5; bases outside the gene matches: 10. The CDR3 length is 17 residues. CDR3 coding DNA: TGTGCCAGCAGCCAAGAGAGAAAAGCGGGGGGCCAGGAGACCCAGTACTTC. Encoded protein: CASSQERKAGGQETQYF.